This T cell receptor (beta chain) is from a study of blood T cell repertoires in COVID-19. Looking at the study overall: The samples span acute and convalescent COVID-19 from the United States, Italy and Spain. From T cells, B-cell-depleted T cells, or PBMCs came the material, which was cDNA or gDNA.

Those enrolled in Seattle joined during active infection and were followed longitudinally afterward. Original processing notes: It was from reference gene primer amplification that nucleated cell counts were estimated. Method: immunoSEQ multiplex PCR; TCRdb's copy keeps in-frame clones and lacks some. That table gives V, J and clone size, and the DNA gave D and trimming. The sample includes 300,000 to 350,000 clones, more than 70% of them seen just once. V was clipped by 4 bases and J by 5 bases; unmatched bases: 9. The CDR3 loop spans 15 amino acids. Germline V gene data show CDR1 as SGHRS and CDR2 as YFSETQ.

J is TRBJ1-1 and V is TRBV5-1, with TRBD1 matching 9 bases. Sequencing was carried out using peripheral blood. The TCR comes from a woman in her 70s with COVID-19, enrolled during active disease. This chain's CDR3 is CASSATTGGSTEAFF. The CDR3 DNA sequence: TGCGCCAGCAGCGCAACAACAGGGGGCAGTACTGAAGCTTTCTTT.